The source of this TCR beta chain is a study of early T cells in non-severe SARS-CoV-2 infection. Study-level background: Chains were unpaired, as sequencing was done on bulk RNA from unsorted whole blood.

This CDR3 comprises 13 residues. Germline V gene sequence: CDR1 MDHEN, CDR2 SYDVKM. After removal of 6 bases from V and 2 bases from J, the junction contained 4 bases not matched to a gene. This clonotype was seen more than once but under ten times. The TCR library protocol attached unique molecular identifiers to the individual cDNA molecules. One entry per CDR3 protein results from TCRdb running MiXCR on the 5' RACE reads. This table has just under 65,000 distinct CDR3 sequences, approximately 6.1% appearing once. Sequenced material: whole blood, taken at baseline. J is TRBJ2-7 and V is TRBV28; 7 nucleotides align to TRBD1. The TCR originated in an adult who was a healthcare worker with PCR-confirmed SARS-CoV-2 infection or an uninfected control (not recorded which). For the CDR3, the DNA is TGTGCCAGCAGAGTCGGGACAGCCTACGAGCAGTACTTC. Its translation is CASRVGTAYEQYF.